The T cell receptor (beta chain) described here comes from a study of yellow fever vaccine responses in identical twins. Germline lookup yields CDR1 SGHNT and CDR2 YYREEE (reference sequence). There are 15 residues in the CDR3. V was pared by 3 bases and J by 4 bases, with 4 bases of the junction left unmatched. Each CDR3 protein gets one entry after TCRdb re-called the RT-PCR reads with MiXCR. Of fewer than 5,000 distinct CDR3 sequences in the sample, approximately 89% were seen once. Turning to this clonotype: Antigen: not known.

Findings and limits, study-wide: Among the twins, the vaccine T cell response reportedly seemed partly convergent and partly personalized.

The receptor comes from a woman between 18 and 30 years old who received the yellow fever vaccine. Here the sequenced sample was T cells from blood (PBMCs), unsorted or a sorted subset (not recorded which), taken before or after yellow fever vaccination (not recorded which). V and J are TRBV5-4 and TRBJ1-3, with 10 bases lining up with TRBD1. Written as DNA, the CDR3 is TGTGCCAGCAGCTCGGGACAGGGGAGGGGAAACACCATATATTTT. The encoded protein is CASSSGQGRGNTIYF.